What follows are 28 T cell receptor beta chains derived from one specimen sequenced in a study of PD-L1 blockade in urothelial cancer. Time point described: pretreatment peripheral blood. TCRdb keeps only in-frame clones here, not all; method: immunoSEQ multiplex PCR. The sample has 50,000 to 65,000 clones; around 86% are singletons. This specimen was PBMCs, taken around atezolizumab (anti-PD-L1) treatment. The receptors come from a man in his 70s with urothelial cancer.

The genes are TRBV7-3 and TRBJ2-5; TRBD1 agrees at 10 bases. From germline, CDR1 is SGHTA and CDR2 FQGTGA. V lost 5 bases, J lost 4 bases, and 7 bases stayed unmatched. This CDR3 has 15 amino acids. For the CDR3, the DNA is TGTGCCAGCAGCCCCGGGACAGGGGTAGGAGAGACCCAGTACTTC. Its protein product is CASSPGTGVGETQYF.

This sequence joins TRBV7-2 and TRBJ1-2; D gene uncertain. The CDR3 is 15 amino acids. Germline V CDR1 and CDR2: SGHTA, FQGNSA. V dropped 5 bases and J dropped 6 bases, with 19 bases sitting between them. DNA for the CDR3: TGTGCCAGCAGCCCGTCGGCGGGGTTTGGGGATGGCTACACCTTC. It is translated as CASSPSAGFGDGYTF.

This sequence joins TRBV19 and TRBJ1-4; D may be TRBD1 (5 bases). Trimming pared 6 bases from V and 6 bases from J, leaving 20 bases between. Germline loops: CDR1 LNHDA, CDR2 SQIVND (reference sequence). The CDR3 length is 16 residues. The CDR3 here is CASRTPTGQGDEKLFF. The CDR3 DNA follows: TGTGCCAGTAGGACACCCACGGGTCAGGGTGATGAAAAACTGTTTTTT.

The chain joins TRBV2 to TRBJ1-1, with D perhaps matching TRBD1 (5 bases). In germline, CDR1 is SNHLY, CDR2 FYNNEI. CDR3 size: 15 residues. Trimming shortened V by 5 bases and J by 5 bases, and 18 bases separated the two germline ends. CDR3 DNA: TGTGCCAGCAGTTACCCTCTTGGGGCCTCGACTGAAGCTTTCTTT. This gives the protein CASSYPLGASTEAFF.

The chain combines TRBV5-1 with TRBJ1-1, with no clear D. The length of the CDR3 is 13 residues. The germline gives CDR1 SGHRS, CDR2 YFSETQ. Trimming cost V 4 bases and J 1 base, with 8 bases left between them. The CDR3 region has the DNA TGCGCCAGCAGCCCGGAGGGGAACACTGAAGCTTTCTTT. It encodes CASSPEGNTEAFF.

This chain joins TRBV5-6 and TRBJ1-1, with D uncertain. From germline, CDR1 is SGHDT and CDR2 YYEEEE. The CDR3 runs 13 residues. Trimming took off 4 bases at V and 1 base at J, with 8 bases between the two ends. The CDR3 region is CASSPGPNTEAFF. In nucleotides, the CDR3 is TGTGCCAGCAGCCCGGGTCCGAACACTGAAGCTTTCTTT.

Written as DNA, the CDR3 is TGTGCCAGCAGTTCAAGGACAGGGGCCCATGAAGCTTTCTTT. This sequence encodes CASSSRTGAHEAFF. The chain combines TRBV27 with TRBJ1-1; TRBD1 matches 9 bases. V was clipped by 4 bases and J by 7 bases; unmatched bases: 7. Germline assignment: CDR1 MNHEY and CDR2 SMNVEV (reference sequence). The CDR3 covers 14 residues.

The chain couples TRBV29-1 to TRBJ2-1, with D hard to call. This CDR3 spans 13 amino acids. The V end was cut by 7 bases, the J end by 0 bases, with 10 bases between. Germline V lookup: CDR1 SQVTM, CDR2 ANQGSEA. Here the CDR3 reads CSAPPSSYNEQFF. CDR3 DNA: TGCAGCGCCCCACCCAGCTCCTACAATGAGCAGTTCTTC.

The rearrangement uses TRBV28 and TRBJ1-1, with D possibly being TRBD1 (5 bases). The CDR3 contains 15 residues. CDR1 is MDHEN and CDR2 is SYDVKM in the germline V gene. Trimming shortened V by 3 bases and J by 2 bases, and 13 bases separated the two germline ends. CDR3 in amino acids: CASSFLLDSNTEAFF. CDR3 bases: TGTGCCAGCAGTTTCCTCCTCGACAGTAACACTGAAGCTTTCTTT.

The rearrangement uses TRBV28 and TRBJ1-1; unclear D gene. The germline V gene encodes CDR1 MDHEN and CDR2 SYDVKM. The CDR3 has 16 amino acids. The germline V and J ends were trimmed by 1 base and 4 bases, with 16 bases remaining between them. The CDR3: CASSLFGGRLGTEAFF. As DNA, the CDR3 is TGTGCCAGCAGTTTATTTGGAGGGCGATTGGGCACTGAAGCTTTCTTT.

The CDR3 reads CASSEAGQGWNEQFF. The CDR3 DNA sequence: TGTGCCAGCAGTGAAGCAGGACAGGGTTGGAATGAGCAGTTCTTC. The chain joins TRBV6-1 to TRBJ2-1; 8 nucleotides match TRBD1. Germline CDR1 MNHNS, CDR2 SASEGT. This CDR3 is 15 amino acids long. Unmatched junction bases numbered 5, after V lost 0 bases and J lost 7 bases.

In the case of this clone: At one of its ends the junction is not consistent with the germline gene, which may arise from a read error. This chain joins TRBV4-2 and TRBJ2-6; tentatively, D is TRBD2 (6 bases). CDR3 size: 15 residues. Germline lookup yields CDR1 LGHNA and CDR2 YNFKEQ. CDR3 nucleotides: TGTGCCAGCAGCCCGAGGGACTCTGGGGCCAACGTCCTGGCTTTC. It yields the protein CASSPRDSGANVLAF.

The CDR3 DNA is TGTGCCAGCAGCCAGGGACAGGTGCAGTACAATGAGCAGTTCTTC. This codes for CASSQGQVQYNEQFF. The rearrangement joins TRBV11-3 to TRBJ2-1; 8 bases map to TRBD1. With V trimmed by 5 bases and J by 4 bases, 7 bases remained unmatched. This CDR3 has 15 amino acids. Germline CDR1 reads SGHNT; CDR2 reads YENEEA. Together with reference TRBV11-3 and TRBJ2-1, the CDR3 gives the full variable domain: EAGVVQSPRYKIIEKKQPVAFWCNPISGHNTLYWYLQNLGQGPELLIRYENEEAVDDSQLPKDRFSAERLKGVDSTLKIQPAELGDSAVYLCASSQGQVQYNEQFFGPGTRLTVL.

This clone was picked up one time. The rearrangement uses TRBV2 and TRBJ2-7, with D tentatively TRBD1 (6 bases). This CDR3 comprises 13 residues. The V end lost 1 base, the J end lost 10 bases, and 14 bases lay between the germline ends. Germline CDR1 is SNHLY and CDR2 is FYNNEI. The CDR3 loop is CASSEDHTGNQYF. The CDR3 bases are TGTGCCAGCAGTGAAGACCACACAGGGAACCAGTACTTC.

This chain joins TRBV19 and TRBJ2-7; 7 positions agree with TRBD2. Germline CDR1 is LNHDA and CDR2 is SQIVND (reference sequence). This CDR3 region has 14 residues. Losses at the gene ends were 3 bases for V and 5 bases for J; bases not matched to a gene: 7. CDR3: CASSMDGRRNEQYF. The CDR3 DNA sequence: TGTGCCAGTAGTATGGACGGGAGGAGGAACGAGCAGTACTTC.

As for this clone: Its ends do not fully match the called genes, so a read error is possible. The chain links TRBV6-5 to TRBJ2-7, with unresolved D. Germline V CDR1 and CDR2: MNHEY, SVGAGI. The CDR3 contains 12 residues. The CDR3 nucleotides are TGTGCCAGCAGTTACGCCGGAGATAGGTTCATCTTC. It yields the protein CASSYAGDRFIF.

The chain recombines TRBV30 with TRBJ2-7, with TRBD2 identical over 7 bases. Germline CDR1 and CDR2: GTSNPN and SVGIG (reference sequence). V lost 3 bases and J lost 3; bases outside the gene matches: 11. This CDR3 spans 15 amino acids. Here the CDR3 reads CAWSPTSASGYEQYF. Here the CDR3 DNA reads TGTGCCTGGAGCCCTACCTCCGCTAGCGGCTACGAGCAGTACTTC.

The chain joins TRBV7-8 to TRBJ2-7; 9 bases align to TRBD1. Germline loops: CDR1 SGHVS, CDR2 FQNEAQ. V gave up 8 bases and J gave up 3 bases; unmatched junction bases: 8. This CDR3 has 14 amino acids. Written as DNA, the CDR3 is TGTGCCAGCCAGACAGGGGGTGGGTTCTACGAGCAGTACTTC. It is translated as CASQTGGGFYEQYF.

The rearrangement uses TRBV28 and TRBJ2-1, with 7 bases matching TRBD1. Germline values: CDR1 MDHEN, CDR2 SYDVKM. V lost 7 bases to trimming and J lost 9 bases; unmatched junction nucleotides: 12. The CDR3 length is 14 residues. CDR3 protein: CASISRQGQPEQFF. DNA for the CDR3: TGTGCCAGCATTTCCCGACAGGGTCAGCCTGAGCAGTTCTTC.

There are a few counts of this clone. The V call is TRBV6-5, the J call TRBJ2-2, with D possibly being TRBD1 (7 bases). CDR3 size: 15 residues. Looked up from germline, CDR1 is MNHEY and CDR2 is SVGAGI. V lost 6 bases, J lost 1 base, and 12 bases lay in between. The CDR3 nucleotides are TGTGCCAGCAGCCGGGGGACAGTGAACACCGGGGAGCTGTTTTTT. This codes for CASSRGTVNTGELFF.

The chain couples TRBV6-1 to TRBJ2-3; maybe TRBD1 (6 bases). Trimming pared 6 bases from V and 5 bases from J, leaving 9 bases between. The germline CDR1 and CDR2 sequences are MNHNS and SASEGT. This CDR3 is 12 amino acids long. The DNA for the CDR3 is TGTGCCAGCAGCTCGACAGGAGATACGCAGTATTTT. This gives the protein CASSSTGDTQYF.

This clone was counted a few times. The chain recombines TRBV6-1 with TRBJ1-1; D gene unclear. CDR1 is MNHNS and CDR2 is SASEGT in the germline V gene. The CDR3 runs to 14 residues. V was trimmed by 0 bases and J by 2 bases, leaving 7 bases between them. As DNA, the CDR3 is TGTGCCAGCAGTGAAGCTAGTGGTAACACTGAAGCTTTCTTT. It translates to CASSEASGNTEAFF.

This rearrangement joins TRBV5-1 to TRBJ2-2; 9 bases are shared with TRBD2. CDR1 is SGHRS, CDR2 YFSETQ, per germline. The trim removed 6 bases at V and 3 bases at J, leaving 9 bases unmatched. This CDR3 contains 16 residues. This CDR3 reads CASTPRAGGDTGELFF. CDR3 sequence (DNA): TGCGCCAGCACTCCCCGGGCGGGAGGGGACACCGGGGAGCTGTTTTTT.

This chain joins TRBV13 and TRBJ2-5; D is perhaps TRBD2 (5 bases). Germline V gives CDR1 PRHDT, CDR2 FYEKMQ (reference sequence). V shed 3 bases and J shed 2 bases, with 7 bases lying between them. The CDR3 totals 13 residues. CDR3 sequence: CASSFGEQETQYF. CDR3 nucleotide sequence: TGTGCCAGCAGCTTCGGGGAACAAGAGACCCAGTACTTC. The full variable domain, its missing parts supplied by reference TRBV13 and TRBJ2-5, is AAGVIQSPRHLIKEKRETATLKCYPIPRHDTVYWYQQGPGQDPQFLISFYEKMQSDKGSIPDRFSAQQFSDYHSELNMSSLELGDSALYFCASSFGEQETQYFGPGTRLLVL.

This clone appeared once. The V and J genes are TRBV4-1 and TRBJ2-2, with 8 positions matching TRBD2. J gave up 5 bases and V 1 base, and 12 bases lay outside the gene matches. Germline assignment: CDR1 MGHRA and CDR2 YSYEKL. The CDR3 sequence is 18 residues long. CDR3 sequence (DNA): TGCGCCAGCAGCCAAGGGCGAGCGGGAGTCCCTTTTACCGGGGAGCTGTTTTTT. The encoded protein is CASSQGRAGVPFTGELFF.

The chain has TRBV4-1 and TRBJ2-3; TRBD2 agrees at 7 bases. J was trimmed by 4 bases and V by 0 bases; bases with no gene match: 4. This CDR3 has 15 amino acids. The germline V gene has CDR1 MGHRA and CDR2 YSYEKL. The DNA for the CDR3 is TGCGCCAGCAGCCAAGATCGGGCGGGGGCAGATACGCAGTATTTT. It encodes CASSQDRAGADTQYF.

The CDR3 coding sequence is TGTGCCAGTAGTATAGTGGGCCAGGTCACAGATACGCAGTATTTT. This sequence encodes CASSIVGQVTDTQYF. The chain has TRBV19 and TRBJ2-3; D gene uncertain. Trimming removed 1 base at V and 2 bases at J, with 10 bases between. The CDR3 runs to 15 residues. Germline V lookup: CDR1 LNHDA, CDR2 SQIVND (reference sequence). The full variable domain, in which reference TRBV19 and TRBJ2-3 provide the parts outside the CDR3, is DGGITQSPKYLFRKEGQNVTLSCEQNLNHDAMYWYRQDPGQGLRLIYYSQIVNDFQKGDIAEGYSVSREKKESFPLTVTSAQKNPTAFYLCASSIVGQVTDTQYFGPGTRLTVL.

The rearrangement links TRBV5-1 to TRBJ2-7, with D perhaps TRBD1 (5 bases). Germline V CDR1 and CDR2: SGHRS, YFSETQ. V was shortened by 0 bases and J by 4 bases, with 11 bases between the two germline ends. This CDR3 comprises 14 residues. The CDR3 region is CASSLVTDPYEQYF. CDR3 in DNA: TGCGCCAGCAGCTTGGTGACAGATCCTTACGAGCAGTACTTC.